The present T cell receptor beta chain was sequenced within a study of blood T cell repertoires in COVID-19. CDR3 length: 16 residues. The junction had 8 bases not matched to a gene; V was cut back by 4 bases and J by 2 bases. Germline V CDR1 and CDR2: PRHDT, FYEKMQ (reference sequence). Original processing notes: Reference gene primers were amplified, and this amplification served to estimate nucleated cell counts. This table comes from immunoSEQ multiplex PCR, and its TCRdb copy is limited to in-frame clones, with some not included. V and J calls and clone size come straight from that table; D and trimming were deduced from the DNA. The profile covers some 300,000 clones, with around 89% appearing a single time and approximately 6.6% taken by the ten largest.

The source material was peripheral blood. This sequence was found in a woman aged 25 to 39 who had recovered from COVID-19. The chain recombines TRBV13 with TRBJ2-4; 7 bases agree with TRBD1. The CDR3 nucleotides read TGTGCCAGCAGCTACGACAGGGTCGCTACCAAAAACATTCAGTACTTC. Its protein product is CASSYDRVATKNIQYF.